The present T cell receptor beta chain was sequenced within a study of graft-versus-host responses after intestinal transplantation. In the study overall: Anti-thymocyte globulin induction preceded approximately three years of tacrolimus and steroid maintenance in all recipients.

The CDR3 is made up of 15 amino acids. The germline CDR1 and CDR2 sequences are MNHNS and SASEGT. Trimming took 2 bases from V and 0 from J, leaving 8 bases between them. With respect to this clone: Its antigen is not identified.

Study results and limitations: Some GvH clones were seen earlier in gut or blood, suggesting intestinal origin.

Some clones are missing from TCRdb's copy, which holds only in-frame ones; the method was immunoSEQ multiplex PCR. The sample lists around 90,000 clones, around 93% occurring once. This receptor was obtained from a human donor who was the organ donor for an intestinal transplant. The rearrangement uses TRBV6-1 and TRBJ1-5; D uncertain. The specimen was unstimulated CD4+ T cells sorted from spleen or lymph node cells, collected before transplant. The DNA of the CDR3 is TGTGCCAGCAGTGAAAGGCAGAATAGCAATCAGCCCCAGCATTTT. As protein: CASSERQNSNQPQHF.